The 5 T cell receptor beta chains reported below all come from one sample, sequenced in a study of cytotoxic CD8 clonotypes in ibrutinib-treated CLL. Assay used: immunoSEQ multiplex PCR; TCRdb lists only in-frame clones, some missing. The sample has around 250,000 clones; 60% to 75% are singletons. The sequencing used PBMCs, collected after 24 months of ibrutinib treatment. The receptors stem from a human donor with chronic lymphocytic leukemia.

This clone was found a few times. DNA of the CDR3: TGTGCCAGTAGCACGGGACTACTGTACTACGAGCAGTACTTC. Amino acid sequence: CASSTGLLYYEQYF. The chain employs TRBV19 and TRBJ2-7; 7 bases match TRBD2. The CDR3 sequence is 14 residues long. Germline CDR1 LNHDA, CDR2 SQIVND (reference sequence). V lost 6 bases to trimming and J lost 3 bases; unmatched junction nucleotides: 8.

This clone occurred a few times. This sequence joins TRBV6-5 and TRBJ2-7; no clear D gene. The ends were cut back, 5 bases at V and 2 bases at J, with 16 bases in the middle. CDR3 size: 15 residues. The germline gives CDR1 MNHEY, CDR2 SVGAGI. CDR3 sequence (DNA): TGTGCCAGCAGTCGGGCGCTAGGGCTACCCTACGAGCAGTACTTC. Its protein is CASSRALGLPYEQYF.

This chain joins TRBV7-8 and TRBJ2-3, with 9 bases lining up with TRBD2. The V gene's germline CDR1 is SGHVS and CDR2 FQNEAQ. V was pared by 4 bases and J by 0 bases, with 2 bases of the junction left unmatched. The CDR3 runs to 15 residues. The chain's CDR3 is CASSYLAGSTDTQYF. Written as DNA, the CDR3 is TGTGCCAGCAGCTACCTAGCGGGAAGCACAGATACGCAGTATTTT.

This chain uses TRBV11-2 with TRBJ2-1, with 10 bases aligning to TRBD1. Trimming removed 4 bases from V and 10 bases from J; junction bases left unmatched: 4. CDR1 is SGHAT, CDR2 FQNNGV, per germline. CDR3 length equals 13 residues. For the CDR3, the DNA is TGTGCCAGCAGCTCCCGGACAGGGGGGGAGCAGTTCTTC. Encoded protein: CASSSRTGGEQFF.

Worth noting for this clone: Other DNA sequences in the same sample also yield this CDR3. The chain carries TRBV2 and TRBJ2-7; no clear D gene. The CDR3 contains 12 residues. The V and J ends lost 0 bases and 3 bases respectively, with 3 bases between them. Germline-derived CDR1 and CDR2 are SNHLY and FYNNEI. CDR3 region: CASSEASYEQYF. The CDR3 DNA is TGTGCCAGCAGTGAAGCAAGCTACGAGCAGTACTTC. Combining the CDR3 with reference TRBV2 and TRBJ2-7 gives the whole variable domain EPEVTQTPSHQVTQMGQEVILRCVPISNHLYFYWYRQILGQKVEFLVSFYNNEISEKSEIFDDQFSVERPDGSNFTLKIRSTKLEDSAMYFCASSEASYEQYFGPGTRLTVT.